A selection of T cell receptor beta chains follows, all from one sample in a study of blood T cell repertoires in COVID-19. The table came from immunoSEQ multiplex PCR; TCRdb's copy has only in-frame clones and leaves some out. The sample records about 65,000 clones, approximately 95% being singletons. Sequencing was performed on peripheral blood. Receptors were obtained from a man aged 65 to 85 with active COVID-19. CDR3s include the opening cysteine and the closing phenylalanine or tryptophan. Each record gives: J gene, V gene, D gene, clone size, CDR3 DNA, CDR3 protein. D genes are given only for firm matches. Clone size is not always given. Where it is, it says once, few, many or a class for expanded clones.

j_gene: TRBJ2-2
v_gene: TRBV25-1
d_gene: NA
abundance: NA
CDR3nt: TGTGCCAGCAGTGAGCCTTTACCGGGGCAGGGGACCGGGGAGCTGTTTTTT
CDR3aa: CASSEPLPGQGTGELFF

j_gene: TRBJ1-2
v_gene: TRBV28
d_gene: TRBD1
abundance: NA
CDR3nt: TGTGCCAGCAGTCCGAACACAGGGGGCGCCCATGGCTACACCTTC
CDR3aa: CASSPNTGGAHGYTF

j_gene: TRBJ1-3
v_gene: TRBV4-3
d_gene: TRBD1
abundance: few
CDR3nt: TGCGCCAGCAGACTGGACAGGTTCTCTGGAAACACCATATATTTT
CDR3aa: CASRLDRFSGNTIYF

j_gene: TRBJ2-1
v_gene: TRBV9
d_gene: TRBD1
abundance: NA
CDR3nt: TGTGCCAGCAGCGTAAGGTCAGGGGGAACTGGGGATGAGCAGTTCTTC
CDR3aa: CASSVRSGGTGDEQFF

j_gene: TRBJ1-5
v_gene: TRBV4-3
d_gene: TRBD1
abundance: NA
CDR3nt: TGCGCCAGCAGCCAAGAGTTCAGGGGGAGTCAGCCCCAGCATTTT
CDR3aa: CASSQEFRGSQPQHF

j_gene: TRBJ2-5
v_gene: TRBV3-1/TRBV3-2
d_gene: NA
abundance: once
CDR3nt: TGTGCCAGCAGCCAATGGGGCGGGGCCCTGGAGACCCAGTACTTC
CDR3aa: CASSQWGGALETQYF

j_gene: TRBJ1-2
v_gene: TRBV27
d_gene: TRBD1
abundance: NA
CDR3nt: TGTGCCAGCAGTCGCCTCGGTGGGGCAGGGGGGAACTATGGCTACACCTTC
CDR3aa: CASSRLGGAGGNYGYTF

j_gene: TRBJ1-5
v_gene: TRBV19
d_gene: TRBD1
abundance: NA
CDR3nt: TGTGCCAGTAGTATCAGGGGGGCTGGCAATCAGCCCCAGCATTTT
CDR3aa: CASSIRGAGNQPQHF

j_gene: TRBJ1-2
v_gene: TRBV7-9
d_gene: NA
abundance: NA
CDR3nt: TGTGCCAGCAGCTTAGGGGCCTATGGCTACACCTTC
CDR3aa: CASSLGAYGYTF

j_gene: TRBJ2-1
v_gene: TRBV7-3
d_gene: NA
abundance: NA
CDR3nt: TGTGCCAGCAGCTTAGAGGGTGAGCAGTTCTTC
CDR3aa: CASSLEGEQFF

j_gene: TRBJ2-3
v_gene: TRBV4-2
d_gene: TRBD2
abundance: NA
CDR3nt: TGTGCCAGCAGCCATCAACCCGGGGGGGGGATCACAGATACGCAGTATTTT
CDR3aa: CASSHQPGGGITDTQYF

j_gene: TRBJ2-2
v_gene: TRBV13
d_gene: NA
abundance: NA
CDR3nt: TGTGCCAGCAGCCAATCAGGAACCGGGGAGCTGTTTTTT
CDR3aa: CASSQSGTGELFF

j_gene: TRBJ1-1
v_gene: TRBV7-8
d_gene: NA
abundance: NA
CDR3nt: TGTGCCAGCAGCCTAACACAGGGTTGGGCTGAAGCTTTCTTT
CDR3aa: CASSLTQGWAEAFF

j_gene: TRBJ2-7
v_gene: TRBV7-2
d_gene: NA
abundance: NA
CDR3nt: TGTGCCAGCAGCTCACAGGCCTACTACGAGCAGTACTTC
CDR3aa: CASSSQAYYEQYF

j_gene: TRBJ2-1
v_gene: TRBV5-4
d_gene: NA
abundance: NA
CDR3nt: TGTGCCAGCAGCCCCCCCGGGGAGGCCTACAATGAGCAGTTCTTC
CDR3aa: CASSPPGEAYNEQFF

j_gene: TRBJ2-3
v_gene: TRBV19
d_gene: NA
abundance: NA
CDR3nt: TGTGCCAGTAGTGATACAGGGTCGGATACGCAGTATTTT
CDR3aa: CASSDTGSDTQYF

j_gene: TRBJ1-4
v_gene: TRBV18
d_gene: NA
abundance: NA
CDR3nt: TGTGCCAGCTCACCAGTCTTCGAACAGCCCTCAACTAATGAAAAACTGTTTTTT
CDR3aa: CASSPVFEQPSTNEKLFF

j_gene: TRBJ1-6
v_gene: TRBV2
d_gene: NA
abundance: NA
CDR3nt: TGTGCCAGCAGTGAAGACGGGTCCTCCTATAATTCACCCCTCCACTTT
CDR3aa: CASSEDGSSYNSPLHF